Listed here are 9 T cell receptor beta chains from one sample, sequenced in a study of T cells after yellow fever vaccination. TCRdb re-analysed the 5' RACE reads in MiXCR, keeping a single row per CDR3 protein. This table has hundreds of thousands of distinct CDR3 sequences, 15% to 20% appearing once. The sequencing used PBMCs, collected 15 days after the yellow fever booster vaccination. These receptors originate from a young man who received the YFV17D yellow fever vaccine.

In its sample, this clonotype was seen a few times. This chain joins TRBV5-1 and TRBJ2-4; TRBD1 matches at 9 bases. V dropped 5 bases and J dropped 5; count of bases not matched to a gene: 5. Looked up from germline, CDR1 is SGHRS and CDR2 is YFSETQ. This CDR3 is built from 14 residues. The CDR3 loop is CASREQGAQNIQYF. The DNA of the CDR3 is TGCGCCAGCAGGGAACAGGGGGCTCAAAACATTCAGTACTTC.

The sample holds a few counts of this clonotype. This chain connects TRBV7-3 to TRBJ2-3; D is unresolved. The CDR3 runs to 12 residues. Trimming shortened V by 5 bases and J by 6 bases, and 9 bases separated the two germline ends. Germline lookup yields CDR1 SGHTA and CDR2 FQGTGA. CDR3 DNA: TGTGCCAGCAGCGCGATAGGGGATACGCAGTATTTT. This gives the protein CASSAIGDTQYF.

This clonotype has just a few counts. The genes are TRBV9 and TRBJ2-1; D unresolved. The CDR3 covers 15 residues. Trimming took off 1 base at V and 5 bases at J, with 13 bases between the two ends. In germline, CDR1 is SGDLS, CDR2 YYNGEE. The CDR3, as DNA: TGTGCCAGCAGCGTACAAGGGTTGGGGAACAATGAGCAGTTCTTC. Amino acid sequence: CASSVQGLGNNEQFF.

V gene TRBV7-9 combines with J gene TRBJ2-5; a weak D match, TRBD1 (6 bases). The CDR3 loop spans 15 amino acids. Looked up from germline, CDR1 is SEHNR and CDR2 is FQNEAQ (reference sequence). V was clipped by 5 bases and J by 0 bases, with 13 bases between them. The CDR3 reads CASSPGHPYQETQYF. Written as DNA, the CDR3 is TGTGCCAGCAGCCCGGGACACCCGTACCAAGAGACCCAGTACTTC.

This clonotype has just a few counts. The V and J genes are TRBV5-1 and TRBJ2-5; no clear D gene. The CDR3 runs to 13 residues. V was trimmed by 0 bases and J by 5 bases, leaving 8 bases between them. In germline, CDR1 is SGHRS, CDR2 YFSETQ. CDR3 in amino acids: CASSLANYETQYF. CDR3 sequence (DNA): TGCGCCAGCAGCTTGGCAAACTATGAGACCCAGTACTTC.

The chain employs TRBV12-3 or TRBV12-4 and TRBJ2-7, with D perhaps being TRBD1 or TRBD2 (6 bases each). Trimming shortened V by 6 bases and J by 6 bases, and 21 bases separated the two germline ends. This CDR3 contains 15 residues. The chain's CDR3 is CASRPSGAEGGEQYF. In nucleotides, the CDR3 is TGTGCCAGCAGACCGAGCGGAGCAGAGGGGGGCGAGCAGTACTTC.

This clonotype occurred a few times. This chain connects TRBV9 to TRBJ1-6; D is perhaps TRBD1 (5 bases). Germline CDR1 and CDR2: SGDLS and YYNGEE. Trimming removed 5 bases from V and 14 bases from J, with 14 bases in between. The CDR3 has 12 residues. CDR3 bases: TGTGCCAGCAGTACCGGGGGTGGAGCCCTCCACTTT. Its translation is CASSTGGGALHF. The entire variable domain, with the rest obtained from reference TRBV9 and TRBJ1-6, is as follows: DSGVTQTPKHLITATGQRVTLRCSPRSGDLSVYWYQQSLDQGLQFLIQYYNGEERAKGNILERFSAQQFPDLHSELNLSSLELGDSALYFCASSTGGGALHFGNGTRLTVT.

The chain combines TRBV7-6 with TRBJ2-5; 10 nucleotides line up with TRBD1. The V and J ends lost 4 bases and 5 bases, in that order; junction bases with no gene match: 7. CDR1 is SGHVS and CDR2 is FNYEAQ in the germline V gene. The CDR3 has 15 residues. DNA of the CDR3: TGTGCCAGCAGCTCGGACAGGGGGGGTGTGGAGACCCAGTACTTC. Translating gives CASSSDRGGVETQYF.

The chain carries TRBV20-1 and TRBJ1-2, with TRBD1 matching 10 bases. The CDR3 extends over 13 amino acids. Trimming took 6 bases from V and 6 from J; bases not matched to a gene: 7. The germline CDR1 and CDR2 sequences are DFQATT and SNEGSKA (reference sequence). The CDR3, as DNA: TGCAGTGCAATCCGGGACAGGGGAGATGGCTACACCTTC. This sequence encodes CSAIRDRGDGYTF.